These 20 T cell receptor delta chains came from one sample sequenced in a study of Vδ1+ human thymocytes. The template was reverse-transcribed extracted RNA. CDR3 amplicons came from multiplex PCR with pooled V-gene forward and constant-region reverse primers. TCRdb reran clone calling via CATT on the multiplex PCR reads. This table has about 50,000 delta-chain clones, roughly 15% appearing once. No antigens are known for them. Study-level findings and limits: Thymic TRG and TRD repertoires appeared highly polyclonal, with Gaussian CDR3 length distributions.

The material sequenced was Vdelta1+ gamma-delta thymocytes from the thymus. The subset was: FACS-sorted CD3+ TCRalphabeta- TCRVdelta1+ TCRVdelta2- thymocytes. Source of these receptors: a girl less than two years old who had congenital heart surgery.

This clone was detected a few times. The chain couples TRDV1 to TRDJ1; D gene ambiguous. Trimming took 4 bases from V and 1 from J, leaving 13 bases between them. Germline values: CDR1 TSWWSYY, CDR2 QGS. This CDR3 has 15 amino acids. The CDR3 sequence: CALGAPVGPTDKLIF. CDR3 nucleotide sequence: TGTGCTCTTGGGGCCCCGGTGGGTCCCACCGATAAACTCATCTTT.

The chain is built from TRDV1 and TRDJ1; D is uncertain. The CDR3 covers 21 residues. V was clipped by 5 bases and J by 4 bases, with 35 bases between them. Germline V gene data show CDR1 as TSWWSYY and CDR2 as QGS. CDR3 in DNA: TGTGCTCTTGGGAACCGCGTTATTGGGTCCCCACCACCAAACCCCATCGATAAACTCATCTTT. It encodes CALGNRVIGSPPPNPIDKLIF.

J is TRDJ1 and V is TRDV1, with D perhaps matching TRDD3 (7 bases). The germline gives CDR1 TSWWSYY, CDR2 QGS. The CDR3 spans 21 residues. V lost 1 base and J 0 bases, leaving 27 bases between the germline ends. The chain's CDR3 is CALGEPFYPTDTGRYTDKLIF. As DNA, the CDR3 is TGTGCTCTTGGGGAACCTTTCTATCCTACGGATACGGGGAGGTACACCGATAAACTCATCTTT.

This clone was counted a few times. The chain is built from TRDV1 and TRDJ1, with 9 bases identical to TRDD2. CDR1 TSWWSYY and CDR2 QGS come from the germline V gene. This CDR3 has 19 residues. Losses at the gene ends were 4 bases for V and 0 bases for J; bases not matched to a gene: 15. The CDR3 nucleotides read TGTGCTCTTGGGGTTACCTTCCTACGTGAGGGGGATTACACCGATAAACTCATCTTT. Residues: CALGVTFLREGDYTDKLIF.

This clone occurred a few times. V gene TRDV1 combines with J gene TRDJ1, with TRDD3 matching 8 bases. Germline V CDR1 and CDR2: TSWWSYY, QGS. This CDR3 has 19 amino acids. J gave up 0 bases and V 2 bases, and 14 bases lay outside the gene matches. CDR3 bases: TGTGCTCTTGGGGAATCGTACCTAATGAGGGATACGTACACCGATAAACTCATCTTT. Protein: CALGESYLMRDTYTDKLIF.

The chain recombines TRDV1 with TRDJ1; 10 bases fit TRDD3. Trimming at V came to 5 bases and at J to 0 bases, leaving 12 bases not matched to a gene. The CDR3 spans 18 residues. The germline V gene encodes CDR1 TSWWSYY and CDR2 QGS. CDR3 residues: CALGLPAPTGGYTDKLIF. DNA of the CDR3: TGTGCTCTTGGGCTTCCGGCTCCCACTGGGGGATACACCGATAAACTCATCTTT.

This clone came up a few times. The rearrangement joins TRDV1 to TRDJ1; 9 bases are a match to TRDD2. This CDR3 region has 19 residues. Losses at the gene ends were 0 bases for V and 1 base for J; bases not matched to a gene: 12. Germline V lookup: CDR1 TSWWSYY, CDR2 QGS. CDR3 nucleotide sequence: TGTGCTCTTGGGGAACTCCCCTTCCTACGGTGGGAACCCACCGATAAACTCATCTTT. It encodes CALGELPFLRWEPTDKLIF.

This clone was observed a few times. The junction departs from germline at one end; a sequencing error may be responsible. This chain uses TRDV2 with TRDJ1, with 10 bases fitting TRDD3. The CDR3 runs to 20 residues. Per the germline V gene, CDR1 is GEAIGNYY and CDR2 is EKD. The CDR3 sequence is CACDLYWGMTSLLYTGKLIF. The CDR3 DNA is TGTGCCTGTGACCTGTACTGGGGGATGACTTCTCTATTGTACACCGGTAAACTCATCTTT.

This clone has more than one count but fewer than ten. V is TRDV1 and J is TRDJ1; tentatively, D is TRDD2 or TRDD3 (5 bases each). The CDR3 is 25 residues long. Germline CDR1 reads TSWWSYY; CDR2 reads QGS. The V and J ends lost 1 base and 0 bases respectively, with 39 bases between them. The CDR3 sequence: CALGEPKGTRSQPTWCWDHTDKLIF. CDR3 nucleotides: TGTGCTCTTGGGGAACCGAAGGGCACGCGTAGTCAGCCTACGTGGTGTTGGGATCACACCGATAAACTCATCTTT.

The sample holds a few counts of this clone. No DNA is shown, since the ends of the CDR3 on it are uncertain; the CDR3 is the one TCRdb lists. The chain employs TRAV29/DV5 and TRDJ1; TRDD3 is the table's D call, not checked against the DNA. The CDR3 extends over 20 residues, inclusive of both ends. Germline V gives CDR1 NSMFDY, CDR2 ISSIKDK. The CDR3 region is CSVLLCSKRGGVRHTDKLIF.

This sequence joins TRDV1 and TRDJ1, with 7 bases that match TRDD2. The germline V gene has CDR1 TSWWSYY and CDR2 QGS. The J segment lost 0 bases and the V segment lost 1 base, leaving 20 bases of the junction unmatched. The CDR3 length is 21 residues. CDR3 nucleotides: TGTGCTCTTGGGGAACAAGTTCCTACGTTCGGGCAGCACCGGTACACCGATAAACTCATCTTT. It yields the protein CALGEQVPTFGQHRYTDKLIF.

The rearrangement joins TRDV1 to TRDJ1; 10 nucleotides line up with TRDD3. Germline lookup yields CDR1 TSWWSYY and CDR2 QGS. After removal of 1 base from V and 1 base from J, the junction contained 12 bases not matched to a gene. CDR3 size: 19 residues. CDR3 in amino acids: CALGEPPSTGGLLTDKLIF. The DNA of the CDR3 is TGTGCTCTTGGGGAACCGCCCAGTACTGGGGGATTACTCACCGATAAACTCATCTTT.

This rearrangement joins TRDV1 to TRDJ1; D perhaps matches TRDD3 (6 bases). V lost 0 bases and J lost 2, with 25 bases in between. The CDR3 is 20 amino acids. CDR1 and CDR2 (germline): TSWWSYY, QGS. The CDR3 is CALGELFSPWEGIRTDKLIF. The CDR3 coding sequence is TGTGCTCTTGGGGAACTATTCTCCCCCTGGGAAGGGATAAGGACCGATAAACTCATCTTT.

This clone was seen only a few times. The V and J genes are TRDV1 and TRDJ1; TRDD3 aligns across 13 bases. V shed 7 bases, J shed 0 bases, and the junction held 17 bases outside the gene matches. This CDR3 has 20 amino acids. Germline V gene sequence: CDR1 TSWWSYY, CDR2 QGS. The CDR3 reads CALARPALLGDTLDTDKLIF. In nucleotides, the CDR3 is TGTGCTCTTGCCCGTCCCGCACTACTGGGGGATACGCTAGACACCGATAAACTCATCTTT.

This clone was detected a few times. The genes are TRDV1 and TRDJ1, with no clear D. This CDR3 has 13 residues. Germline CDR1 is TSWWSYY and CDR2 is QGS. V dropped 5 bases and J dropped 7 bases, with 14 bases sitting between them. CDR3: CALGKGRPGKLIF. CDR3 nucleotides: TGTGCTCTTGGGAAGGGCCGACCCGGTAAACTCATCTTT.

This chain links TRDV1 with TRDJ1; 9 bases map to TRDD3. V was clipped by 4 bases and J by 1 base; unmatched bases: 10. Germline-derived CDR1 and CDR2 are TSWWSYY and QGS. The CDR3 is 17 amino acids. The CDR3 sequence: CALGATSYWGTTDKLIF. The CDR3 coding sequence is TGTGCTCTTGGGGCCACCTCGTACTGGGGGACCACCGATAAACTCATCTTT.

This clone was observed a few times. This rearrangement joins TRDV1 to TRDJ1, with a possible D match to TRDD2 (6 bases). The CDR3 is 19 amino acids. Germline CDR1 reads TSWWSYY; CDR2 reads QGS. Trimming took 0 bases from V and 1 from J, leaving 21 bases between them. This CDR3 reads CALGELRPPTGTPTDKLIF. The CDR3 nucleotides read TGTGCTCTTGGGGAACTTCGGCCTCCTACGGGTACTCCCACCGATAAACTCATCTTT.

This clone was counted between two and nine times. This chain links TRDV1 with TRDJ1; D remains unclear. Germline V gene lookup returns CDR1 TSWWSYY and CDR2 QGS. The V gene lost 3 bases and the J gene lost 10 bases, with 9 bases spanning the gap. The CDR3 totals 11 residues. Here the CDR3 DNA reads TGTGCTCTTGGGGAGCCCCGAGGACTCATCTTT. Translated, it gives CALGEPRGLIF.

This clone was detected only a few times. The chain is built from TRDV1 and TRDJ1, with TRDD3 identical over 12 bases. The CDR3 totals 25 residues. The trim removed 0 bases at V and 0 bases at J, leaving 26 bases unmatched. In germline, CDR1 is TSWWSYY, CDR2 QGS. The CDR3 region is CALGELSRPSFKTVLGDTHTDKLIF. The CDR3 DNA sequence: TGTGCTCTTGGGGAACTCTCCAGGCCTTCCTTCAAAACCGTACTGGGGGATACCCACACCGATAAACTCATCTTT.

This clone was picked up a small number of times. The gene calls are TRDV1 and TRDJ1, with D possibly TRDD3 on 5 matching bases. The CDR3 extends over 17 amino acids. The ends were cut back, 1 base at V and 3 bases at J, with 18 bases in the middle. Germline CDR1 reads TSWWSYY; CDR2 reads QGS. The CDR3 region is CALGEPDHRYWSDKLIF. In DNA, the CDR3 is TGTGCTCTTGGGGAACCTGACCACCGTTACTGGTCCGATAAACTCATCTTT.